Shown below are 13 T cell receptor beta chains from a single sample sequenced in a study of OX40 agonist ivuxolimab in advanced cancers. Libraries were constructed by the immunoSEQ multiplex PCR assay. TCRdb limited this immuneACCESS table to in-frame rearrangements with V and J called. A share of clones is missing; checked studies link under half to unresolved V genes, and the rest is unexplained. Recorded for this sample are around 35,000 clones; approximately 90% of them occurred a single time. The top ten clonotypes cover around 2.4% of the sample. The material was CD4+ or CD8+ T cells sorted from blood, obtained in a trial of the OX40 agonist ivuxolimab. The receptors originated from an adult with an advanced solid tumor such as melanoma, head and neck, liver or kidney cancer.

The rearrangement joins TRBV11-1 to TRBJ2-1; TRBD2 aligns across 7 bases. With V trimmed by 0 bases and J by 3 bases, 2 bases remained unmatched. Looked up from germline, CDR1 is SGHAT and CDR2 is FQDESV (reference sequence). This CDR3 comprises 15 residues. CDR3 nucleotides: TGTGCCAGCAGCTTAGCGGGGGGGGTCTACAATGAGCAGTTCTTC. Translated: CASSLAGGVYNEQFF. Combining the CDR3 with reference TRBV11-1 and TRBJ2-1 gives the whole variable domain EAEVAQSPRYKITEKSQAVAFWCDPISGHATLYWYRQILGQGPELLVQFQDESVVDDSQLPKDRFSAERLKGVDSTLKIQPAELGDSAMYLCASSLAGGVYNEQFFGPGTRLTVL.

This chain joins TRBV5-1 and TRBJ1-1; no firm D call. The CDR3 contains 12 residues. Germline CDR1 and CDR2: SGHRS and YFSETQ. The V end was cut by 0 bases, the J end by 7 bases, with 7 bases between. The CDR3 DNA sequence: TGCGCCAGCAGCTTGGAACGGGGTGAAGCTTTCTTT. Translation gives CASSLERGEAFF.

The chain is built from TRBV10-1 and TRBJ2-2; D is unresolved. Looked up from germline, CDR1 is WNHNN and CDR2 is SYGVQD (reference sequence). This CDR3 region has 14 residues. V lost 8 bases and J 0 bases, leaving 10 bases between the germline ends. The CDR3 nucleotides read TGCGCCAGCTCGCCCCGGGCGAACACCGGGGAGCTGTTTTTT. As protein: CASSPRANTGELFF.

The chain recombines TRBV11-2 with TRBJ2-7; D call uncertain. V gave up 3 bases and J gave up 3 bases, with 3 bases separating them. The germline CDR1 and CDR2 sequences are SGHAT and FQNNGV. This CDR3 spans 11 amino acids. The CDR3 DNA follows: TGTGCCAGCAGCTTCAGCTACGAGCAGTACTTC. It encodes CASSFSYEQYF. The full variable domain, rest sourced from reference TRBV11-2 and TRBJ2-7, is EAGVAQSPRYKIIEKRQSVAFWCNPISGHATLYWYQQILGQGPKLLIQFQNNGVVDDSQLPKDRFSAERLKGVDSTLKIQPAKLEDSAVYLCASSFSYEQYFGPGTRLTVT.

This chain joins TRBV5-3 and TRBJ1-5, with 9 bases matching TRBD1. TRBV5-3 is flagged as an ORF with uncertain function. V trimming: 6 bases; J trimming: 6 bases; junction bases outside the gene matches: 4. This CDR3 has 13 residues. The CDR3 nucleotides are TGTGCCAGAATGGACAGGGGACGTCAGCCCCAGCATTTT. Translation: CARMDRGRQPQHF.

The chain links TRBV5-4 to TRBJ2-7, with 7 bases matching TRBD2. V lost 4 bases and J lost 7; bases outside the gene matches: 8. Germline V gene lookup returns CDR1 SGHNT and CDR2 YYREEE (reference sequence). The CDR3 consists of 13 residues. DNA of the CDR3: TGTGCCAGCAGCCAGCGGGAAAGGGATGAGCAGTACTTC. As protein: CASSQRERDEQYF.

The chain employs TRBV6-1 and TRBJ2-3; possible D gene TRBD1, 5 bases. Deletions cut 11 bases from V and 0 bases from J, with 15 bases between. The CDR3 totals 14 residues. Germline V gives CDR1 MNHNS, CDR2 SASEGT. In DNA, the CDR3 is TGTGCCGGAACGGACAAAGCTAGCACAGATACGCAGTATTTT. Amino acid sequence: CAGTDKASTDTQYF.

The rearrangement uses TRBV2 and TRBJ1-2; a possible D gene is TRBD1 (6 bases). V was cut by 6 bases and J by 6 bases, with 11 bases left in between. Germline-derived CDR1 and CDR2 are SNHLY and FYNNEI. There are 12 residues in the CDR3. This chain's CDR3 is CASSGTGNGYTF. The CDR3 nucleotides read TGTGCCAGCAGCGGAACAGGGAATGGCTACACCTTC.

This chain connects TRBV29-1 to TRBJ2-7, with a weak D call TRBD2 (5 bases). V was pared by 4 bases and J by 1 base, with 8 bases between. Per the germline V gene, CDR1 is SQVTM and CDR2 is ANQGSEA. CDR3 length equals 12 residues. CDR3: CSVVRGSYEQYF. CDR3 bases: TGCAGCGTTGTCCGAGGGTCCTACGAGCAGTACTTC.

The chain employs TRBV25-1 and TRBJ2-5; D remains ambiguous. V gave up 7 bases and J gave up 0 bases, with 3 bases separating them. The CDR3 length is 11 residues. From germline, CDR1 is MGHDK and CDR2 SYGVNS. CDR3 sequence reads: CASKYQETQYF. Here the CDR3 DNA reads TGTGCCAGCAAGTACCAAGAGACCCAGTACTTC.

The CDR3 loop reads CASSFQFSTDTQYF. Written as DNA, the CDR3 is TGCGCCAGCAGCTTCCAATTTAGCACAGATACGCAGTATTTT. The chain is built from TRBV5-1 and TRBJ2-3; no clear D. The CDR3 length is 14 residues. Germline V gene data show CDR1 as SGHRS and CDR2 as YFSETQ. Trimming removed 2 bases from V and 0 bases from J, with 7 bases in between.

The genes are TRBV7-9 and TRBJ2-7; D unclear. Deletions cut 1 base from V and 4 bases from J, with 2 bases between. In germline, CDR1 is SEHNR, CDR2 FQNEAQ (reference sequence). CDR3 length: 11 residues. CDR3 in DNA: TGTGCCAGCAGCTTAGATTACGAGCAGTACTTC. This codes for CASSLDYEQYF.

The genes are TRBV11-3 and TRBJ1-3, with 9 positions matching TRBD1. The V and J ends lost 5 bases and 4 bases, in that order; junction bases with no gene match: 3. The CDR3 has 14 residues. CDR1 is SGHNT and CDR2 is YENEEA in the germline V gene. CDR3 protein: CASSPQGAGNTIYF. In DNA, the CDR3 is TGTGCCAGCAGCCCACAGGGGGCCGGAAACACCATATATTTT. Variable domain in full (rest from reference TRBV11-3 and TRBJ1-3): EAGVVQSPRYKIIEKKQPVAFWCNPISGHNTLYWYLQNLGQGPELLIRYENEEAVDDSQLPKDRFSAERLKGVDSTLKIQPAELGDSAVYLCASSPQGAGNTIYFGEGSWLTVV.